This T cell receptor (beta chain) derives from a study of T cells after yellow fever vaccination. Germline V gives CDR1 SGHRS, CDR2 YFSETQ. With 0 bases clipped from V and 6 bases from J, the junction kept 1 base outside the gene matches. This CDR3 comprises 15 residues. TCRdb re-derived calls from the 5' RACE reads in MiXCR, one entry per CDR3 protein. The profile shows approximately 300,000 distinct CDR3 sequences, roughly 6.8% of them singletons. This clonotype has ten or more counts. This sequence joins TRBV5-1 and TRBJ2-1, with 12 bases fitting TRBD2. The sample here was PBMCs, taken about 41 days after the first yellow fever vaccination. This receptor was taken from a man between 18 and 35 years old who received the YFV17D yellow fever vaccine. CDR3 in amino acids: CASSLASGGANEQFF. The CDR3 DNA reads TGCGCCAGCAGCTTGGCTAGCGGGGGGGCCAATGAGCAGTTCTTC. Full variable domain (remainder filled in from reference TRBV5-1 and TRBJ2-1): KAGVTQTPRYLIKTRGQQVTLSCSPISGHRSVSWYQQTPGQGLQFLFEYFSETQRNKGNFPGRFSGRQFSNSRSEMNVSTLELGDSALYLCASSLASGGANEQFFGPGTRLTVL.